A selection of T cell receptor beta chains follows, all from one sample in a study of vaccination effects on CD4 cells after COVID-19. Antigens for these TCRs are unknown. The assay was immunoSEQ multiplex PCR, and TCRdb's table has in-frame clones only and misses some. The table shows under 55,000 clones, with more than 70% occurring only once. The sequenced sample was CD4+ T cells from PBMCs cultured with HCoV-OC43 spike peptides, obtained before COVID-19 vaccination. The receptors were sampled from a human donor who received a COVID-19 vaccine. Both conserved end residues are part of each CDR3. A D gene is named only where the DNA matches it firmly. Only some rows state a clone size, as once, few, many or a class for expanded clones.

TRBJ2-3	.	.	TRBV5-1	14	TGCGCCAGCAGCTCCGGGGCTGGCACAGATACGCAGTATTTT	CASSSGAGTDTQYF
TRBJ1-2	.	.	TRBV4-3	15	TGCGCCAGCAGCCAGGGGGGACTCCAGGGCTATGGCTACACCTTC	CASSQGGLQGYGYTF
TRBJ2-1	once	TRBD2	TRBV7-9	15	TGTGCCAGCAGCTTAAGTAGCGGGCCCTACAATGAGCAGTTCTTC	CASSLSSGPYNEQFF
TRBJ2-5	.	TRBD2	TRBV12-5	15	TGTGCTAGTGGTTTGGCTGCGGGGGGGCAGGAGACCCAGTACTTC	CASGLAAGGQETQYF
TRBJ1-6	.	.	TRBV30	15	TGTGCCTTTACTGGGCAGGCAACATATAATTCACCCCTCCACTTT	CAFTGQATYNSPLHF
TRBJ1-3	.	.	TRBV30	19	TGTGCCTGGAGTGTACTCGGAATGAGAAGGACAGCCTCTGGAAACACCATATATTTT	CAWSVLGMRRTASGNTIYF
TRBJ1-5	.	TRBD1	TRBV3-1/TRBV3-2	13	TGTGCCAGCAGCCGACAGGGTAATCAGCCCCAGCATTTT	CASSRQGNQPQHF
TRBJ1-5	.	.	TRBV2	14	TGTGCCAGCAGTGTATCAGGGTTCGGTCAGCCCCAGCATTTT	CASSVSGFGQPQHF
TRBJ2-3	.	TRBD2	TRBV7-3	15	TGTGCCAGCAGCCCCCTGGGGGGGAGCACAGATACGCAGTATTTT	CASSPLGGSTDTQYF
TRBJ1-4	.	.	TRBV10-2	14	TGCGCCAGCAGTGCTGTTCGGCGGGATGAAAAACTGTTTTTT	CASSAVRRDEKLFF
TRBJ2-1	.	TRBD2	TRBV24-1	14	TGTGCCACCAGCGGCGGGGGGTCCTACAATGAGCAGTTCTTC	CATSGGGSYNEQFF
TRBJ2-3	.	TRBD1	TRBV7-6	16	TGTGCCAGCAGCTCCGCCGGGACAGGGAGCACAGATACGCAGTATTTT	CASSSAGTGSTDTQYF
TRBJ2-5	.	.	TRBV7-8	13	TGTGCCAGCAGCCCTGGGGCTGTTAAGACCCAGTACTTC	CASSPGAVKTQYF
TRBJ2-2	.	.	TRBV5-4	15	TGTGCCAGCAGCCTCGAAGGGGCGGTCACCGGGGAGCTGTTTTTT	CASSLEGAVTGELFF
TRBJ1-3	.	.	TRBV10-3	15	TGTGCCCCCCAAGGGGGGTTTTGGACTGGAAACACCATATATTTT	CAPQGGFWTGNTIYF
TRBJ1-1	.	TRBD1	TRBV5-1	14	TGCGCCAGCAGCCGGGACAGCGGGGTCACTGAAGCTTTCTTT	CASSRDSGVTEAFF
TRBJ1-3	.	TRBD1	TRBV6-5	13	TGTGCCAGCAGGGAGGACAGGGGAAACACCATATATTTT	CASREDRGNTIYF
TRBJ2-6	.	.	TRBV12-3/TRBV12-4	13	TGTGCCAGCGGAGGCTCGGGGGCCAACGTCCTGACTTTC	CASGGSGANVLTF
TRBJ2-5	once	.	TRBV3-1/TRBV3-2	15	TGTGCCAGCAGCCAAGATAGCGGCTTCCAAGAGACCCAGTACTTC	CASSQDSGFQETQYF
TRBJ2-5	.	.	TRBV6-1	17	TGTGCCAGCAGTGAATTATGGAGCAGCGGCCCGAGGGAGACCCAGTACTTC	CASSELWSSGPRETQYF
TRBJ2-5	.	.	TRBV5-1	14	TGCGCCAGCAGCACGGACCTGAGCACGGAGACCCAGTACTTC	CASSTDLSTETQYF
TRBJ1-6	.	.	TRBV3-1/TRBV3-2	14	TGTGCCAGCAGCCAAGATTGGACGATTTCACCCCTCCACTTT	CASSQDWTISPLHF
TRBJ1-1	.	TRBD1	TRBV10-1	15	TGCGCCAGCAGCCTTACACAGGGGAGGTCGGCTGAAGCTTTCTTT	CASSLTQGRSAEAFF
TRBJ2-2	.	.	TRBV2	13	TGTGCCAGCAGTGACACAGGATACGGGGAGCTGTTTTTT	CASSDTGYGELFF
TRBJ1-2	few	TRBD1	TRBV3-1/TRBV3-2	14	TGTGCCAGCAGCCCCACAGGACAGGTCCATGGCTACACCTTC	CASSPTGQVHGYTF
TRBJ1-1	.	.	TRBV7-2	13	TGTGCCAGCAGCGGCCGTCTGAACACTGAAGCTTTCTTT	CASSGRLNTEAFF